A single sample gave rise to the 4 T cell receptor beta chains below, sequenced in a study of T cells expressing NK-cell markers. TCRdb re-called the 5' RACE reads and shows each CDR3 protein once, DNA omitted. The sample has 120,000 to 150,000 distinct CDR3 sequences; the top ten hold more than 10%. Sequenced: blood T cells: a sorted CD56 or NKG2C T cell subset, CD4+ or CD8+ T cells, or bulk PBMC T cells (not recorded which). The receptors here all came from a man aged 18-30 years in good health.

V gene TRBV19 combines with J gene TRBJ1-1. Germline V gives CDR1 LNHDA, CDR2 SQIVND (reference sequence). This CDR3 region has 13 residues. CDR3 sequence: CAIRPGRGTEAFF.

The CDR3: CASSLESGETGELFF. The V call is TRBV5-1, the J call TRBJ2-2; TCRdb indicates TRBD2, and absent DNA this call remains unverified. The CDR3 has 15 residues. CDR1 and CDR2 (germline): SGHRS, YFSETQ.

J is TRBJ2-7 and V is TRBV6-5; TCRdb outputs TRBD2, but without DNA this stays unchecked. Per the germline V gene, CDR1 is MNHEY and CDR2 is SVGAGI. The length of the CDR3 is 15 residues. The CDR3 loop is CASSYSLSGSYEQYF.

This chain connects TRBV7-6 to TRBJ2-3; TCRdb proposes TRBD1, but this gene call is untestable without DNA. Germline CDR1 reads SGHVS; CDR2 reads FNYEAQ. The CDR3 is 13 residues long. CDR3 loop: CASSALSTDTQYF. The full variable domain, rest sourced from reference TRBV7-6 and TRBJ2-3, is GAGVSQSPRYKVTKRGQDVALRCDPISGHVSLYWYRQALGQGPEFLTYFNYEAQQDKSGLPNDRFSAERPEGSISTLTIQRTEQRDSAMYRCASSALSTDTQYFGPGTRLTVL.